These 14 T cell receptor beta chains were sequenced from one sample in a study of blood T cell repertoires in COVID-19. Repertoires were generated with immunoSEQ multiplex PCR, while TCRdb's copy carries only in-frame clones and drops some. The table lists around 300,000 clones, 75% to 95% of them singletons. The sequenced sample was peripheral blood. These receptors originate from a woman in her twenties or thirties with COVID-19, enrolled during active disease.

The rearrangement uses TRBV3-1 (or the pseudogene TRBV3-2) and TRBJ1-1, with TRBD1 as a possible D gene (5 bases). Germline CDR1 is LGHDT and CDR2 is YNNKEL (reference sequence). The CDR3 runs 14 residues. The V end lost 0 bases, the J end lost 4 bases, and 9 bases lay between the germline ends. The CDR3 spells CASSQDRGFTEAFF. Written as DNA, the CDR3 is TGTGCCAGCAGCCAAGATAGGGGCTTCACTGAAGCTTTCTTT.

The chain employs TRBV20-1 and TRBJ2-1; 10 nucleotides match TRBD2. This CDR3 comprises 14 residues. The germline V gene encodes CDR1 DFQATT and CDR2 SNEGSKA (reference sequence). The ends lost 3 bases at V and 7 bases at J; junction bases unmatched: 6. The CDR3 region is CSASGLAGENEQFF. In nucleotides, the CDR3 is TGCAGTGCTAGTGGGCTAGCGGGAGAAAATGAGCAGTTCTTC.

The chain employs TRBV5-6 and TRBJ1-2; D is possibly TRBD1 (5 bases). CDR1 and CDR2 (germline): SGHDT, YYEEEE. V dropped 0 bases and J dropped 4 bases, with 16 bases sitting between them. This CDR3 is built from 16 residues. For the CDR3, the DNA is TGTGCCAGCAGCTTGGCAAGCAGGGAAGGAAGCTATGGCTACACCTTC. Its translation: CASSLASREGSYGYTF.

This chain links TRBV14 with TRBJ2-3, with D tentatively TRBD2 (5 bases). Trimming took 1 base from V and 1 from J, leaving 12 bases between them. CDR1 SGHDN and CDR2 FVKESK come from the germline V gene. CDR3 length: 16 amino acids. Here the CDR3 DNA reads TGTGCCAGCAGCCAAGGAAACGGGATCGGCACAGATACGCAGTATTTT. Amino acids: CASSQGNGIGTDTQYF.

The rearrangement joins TRBV5-1 to TRBJ2-7; TRBD1 aligns across 7 bases. The germline V gene has CDR1 SGHRS and CDR2 YFSETQ. The CDR3 is 14 amino acids. V trimming: 7 bases; J trimming: 4 bases; junction bases outside the gene matches: 11. CDR3 DNA sequence: TGCGCCAGCGGCTACAGGGGACCCCCTTACGAGCAGTACTTC. Translation: CASGYRGPPYEQYF.

The rearrangement links TRBV30 to TRBJ1-4, with D perhaps matching TRBD1 (5 bases). The germline V and J ends were trimmed by 3 bases and 12 bases, with 14 bases remaining between them. Germline lookup yields CDR1 GTSNPN and CDR2 SVGIG (reference sequence). The CDR3 totals 12 residues. CDR3 sequence reads: CAWRREGEELFF. CDR3 DNA sequence: TGTGCCTGGAGAAGGGAAGGGGAGGAACTGTTTTTT.

The rearrangement links TRBV30 to TRBJ1-6; 9 nucleotides align to TRBD1. The CDR3 loop spans 14 amino acids. The V gene's germline CDR1 is GTSNPN and CDR2 SVGIG (reference sequence). V was pared by 4 bases and J by 7 bases, with 5 bases of the junction left unmatched. The CDR3 DNA reads as TGTGCCTGGAACAGGGGGCGGAAAAATTCACCCCTCCACTTT. Encoded protein: CAWNRGRKNSPLHF.

CDR3 coding DNA: TGTGCCAGCGGGCGGGTGGCAGGTTCCTACGAGCAGTACTTC. Protein sequence: CASGRVAGSYEQYF. The gene calls are TRBV7-8 and TRBJ2-7; TRBD2 might be the D (5 bases). Germline V gene lookup returns CDR1 SGHVS and CDR2 FQNEAQ. V was cut by 8 bases and J by 1 base, with 15 bases left in between. The CDR3 has 14 amino acids.

The rearrangement links TRBV6-1 to TRBJ2-1; 12 nucleotides align to TRBD2. The CDR3 covers 19 residues. Germline values: CDR1 MNHNS, CDR2 SASEGT. V dropped 2 bases and J dropped 3; count of bases not matched to a gene: 11. The CDR3 DNA follows: TGTGCCAGCAGTGAAAGCCCCCTAGCGGGAGGGTGGCTCTACAATGAGCAGTTCTTC. It encodes CASSESPLAGGWLYNEQFF.

V usage is TRBV6-5 and J usage is TRBJ2-1, with 7 bases identical to TRBD2. Germline V gene lookup returns CDR1 MNHEY and CDR2 SVGAGI. This CDR3 has 14 residues. V lost 5 bases, J lost 9 bases, and 10 bases stayed unmatched. The CDR3 is CASSPSTSDIEQFF. CDR3 in DNA: TGTGCCAGCAGTCCATCTACTAGCGACATTGAGCAGTTCTTC.

The gene calls are TRBV3-1 (or the pseudogene TRBV3-2) and TRBJ2-7; 14 bases align to TRBD2. The CDR3 loop spans 12 amino acids. Germline V gene data show CDR1 as LGHDT and CDR2 as YNNKEL (reference sequence). V lost 4 bases, J lost 12 bases, and 2 bases stayed unmatched. The DNA of the CDR3 is TGTGCCAGCAGCCCGGGACTAGCGGGAGTGTACTTC. It translates to CASSPGLAGVYF.

The genes are TRBV4-2 and TRBJ2-1; 8 nucleotides line up with TRBD2. The CDR3 consists of 17 residues. V shed 0 bases and J 8 bases; nucleotides not matched to a gene: 12. CDR1 is LGHNA, CDR2 YNFKEQ, per germline. The CDR3 reads CASSQEVWGTRDDEQFF. Here the CDR3 DNA reads TGTGCCAGCAGCCAAGAAGTTTGGGGGACTAGGGACGATGAGCAGTTCTTC.

The chain combines TRBV4-1 with TRBJ1-4; maybe TRBD1 (5 bases). CDR3 length equals 18 residues. Germline V gene sequence: CDR1 MGHRA, CDR2 YSYEKL. V was cut by 2 bases and J by 0 bases, with 16 bases left in between. CDR3 nucleotide sequence: TGCGCCAGCAGCCAATCGCGGGGCAGCAGAGCAACTAATGAAAAACTGTTTTTT. Its translation: CASSQSRGSRATNEKLFF.

The chain uses TRBV29-1 and TRBJ1-1; D remains ambiguous. This CDR3 spans 13 amino acids. Germline-derived CDR1 and CDR2 are SQVTM and ANQGSEA. With 7 bases removed from V and 4 bases from J, the gap between germline ends came to 16 bases. The CDR3 protein is CSGGEQWGTEAFF. The CDR3 DNA reads as TGCAGCGGCGGGGAACAGTGGGGCACTGAAGCTTTCTTT. Supplemented by reference TRBV29-1 and TRBJ1-1, the full variable domain reads SAVISQKPSRDICQRGTSLTIQCQVDSQVTMMFWYRQQPGQSLTLIATANQGSEATYESGFVIDKFPISRPNLTFSTLTVSNMSPEDSSIYLCSGGEQWGTEAFFGQGTRLTVV.